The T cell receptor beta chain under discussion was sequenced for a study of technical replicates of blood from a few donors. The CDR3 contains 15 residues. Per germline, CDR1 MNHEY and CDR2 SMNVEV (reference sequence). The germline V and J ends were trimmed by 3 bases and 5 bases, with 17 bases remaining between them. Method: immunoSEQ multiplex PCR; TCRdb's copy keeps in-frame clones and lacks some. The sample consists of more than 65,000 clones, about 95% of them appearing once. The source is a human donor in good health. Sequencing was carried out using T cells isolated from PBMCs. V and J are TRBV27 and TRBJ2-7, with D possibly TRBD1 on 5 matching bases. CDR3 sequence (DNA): TGTGCCAGCAGTTTTTGGGGAAGGGGCTCTGACGAGCAGTACTTC. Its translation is CASSFWGRGSDEQYF.